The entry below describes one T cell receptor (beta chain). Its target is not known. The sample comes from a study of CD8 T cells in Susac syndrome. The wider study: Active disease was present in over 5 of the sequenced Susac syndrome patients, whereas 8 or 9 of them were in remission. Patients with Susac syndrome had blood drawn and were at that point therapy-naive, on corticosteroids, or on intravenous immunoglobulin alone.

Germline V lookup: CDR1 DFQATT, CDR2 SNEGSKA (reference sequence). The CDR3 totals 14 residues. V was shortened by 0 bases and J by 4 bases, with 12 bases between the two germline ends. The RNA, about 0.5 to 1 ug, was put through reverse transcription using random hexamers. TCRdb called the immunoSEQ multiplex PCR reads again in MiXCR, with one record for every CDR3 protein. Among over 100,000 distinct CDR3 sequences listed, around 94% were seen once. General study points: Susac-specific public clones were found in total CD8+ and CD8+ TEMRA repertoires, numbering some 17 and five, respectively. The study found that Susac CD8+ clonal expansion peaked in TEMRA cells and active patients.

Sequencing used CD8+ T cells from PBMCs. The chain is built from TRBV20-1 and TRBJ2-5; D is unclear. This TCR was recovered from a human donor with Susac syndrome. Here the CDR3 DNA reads TGCAGTGCTAGAGAGGAGCGAGAGACAGAGACCCAGTACTTC. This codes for CSAREERETETQYF.